These 14 T cell receptor beta chains originate from one sample sequenced in a study of cytomegalovirus exposure and HLA in healthy donors. Use of 60 Vbeta and 13 Jbeta primers characterized the PCR. The table came from immunoSEQ multiplex PCR; TCRdb's copy has only in-frame clones and leaves some out. The sample records 95,000 to 110,000 clones, 75% to 85% being singletons. Sequencing was carried out using PBMCs. These receptors came from a young woman in good health and CMV-seropositive.

The V call is TRBV4-2, the J call TRBJ2-4, with D perhaps TRBD2 (5 bases). Looked up from germline, CDR1 is LGHNA and CDR2 is YNFKEQ. Trimming left V 0 bases short and J 5 bases short, with 11 bases between. The CDR3 covers 15 residues. CDR3 nucleotide sequence: TGTGCCAGCAGCCAAGATAGCGTCGTGCAAAACATTCAGTACTTC. It translates to CASSQDSVVQNIQYF.

CDR3: CASSQENRDWDQTGELFF. The DNA for the CDR3 is TGCGCCAGCAGCCAAGAGAACCGGGACTGGGACCAAACCGGGGAGCTGTTTTTT. V is TRBV4-3 and J is TRBJ2-2, with D possibly being TRBD2 (6 bases). V dropped 0 bases and J dropped 5 bases, with 19 bases sitting between them. From germline, CDR1 is LGHNA and CDR2 YSLEER. The CDR3 is made up of 18 amino acids.

This clone was seen only once. V is TRBV15 and J is TRBJ2-7; 11 nucleotides line up with TRBD2. V was pared by 3 bases and J by 5 bases, with 12 bases of the junction left unmatched. The CDR3 sequence is 17 residues long. Germline CDR1 reads LNHNV; CDR2 reads YYDKDF (reference sequence). CDR3 loop: CATSSVFSGGAINEQYF. CDR3 bases: TGTGCCACCAGCAGCGTATTTAGCGGGGGGGCAATAAACGAGCAGTACTTC.

This chain uses TRBV7-8 with TRBJ2-3, with TRBD2 matching 9 bases. After removal of 5 bases from V and 0 bases from J, the junction contained 9 bases not matched to a gene. This CDR3 has 17 residues. The germline V gene encodes CDR1 SGHVS and CDR2 FQNEAQ. In DNA form, the CDR3 reads TGTGCCAGCAGCCCTAGAGGCGGGGGGGAAAGCACAGATACGCAGTATTTT. Protein product: CASSPRGGGESTDTQYF.

This rearrangement joins TRBV9 to TRBJ2-5, with 9 bases that match TRBD1. CDR3 size: 16 residues. Germline V gene data show CDR1 as SGDLS and CDR2 as YYNGEE. Trimming at V came to 0 bases and at J to 4 bases, leaving 7 bases not matched to a gene. The CDR3 DNA follows: TGTGCCAGCAGCGTAGGTTGGACAGGGGAAGGAGAGACCCAGTACTTC. Protein: CASSVGWTGEGETQYF.

The genes are TRBV18 and TRBJ1-4, with 7 bases matching TRBD1. CDR1 and CDR2 from the germline V gene are KGHSH and LQKENI. The CDR3 spans 15 residues. Losses at the gene ends were 3 bases for V and 8 bases for J; bases not matched to a gene: 9. The CDR3 sequence: CASSPSGGLGEKLFF. The CDR3, as DNA: TGTGCCAGCTCACCCTCAGGGGGGCTGGGCGAAAAACTGTTTTTT.

The rearrangement links TRBV6-5 to TRBJ1-2; D is possibly TRBD1 (6 bases). Looked up from germline, CDR1 is MNHEY and CDR2 is SVGAGI. V lost 0 bases, J lost 4 bases, and 12 bases lay in between. There are 15 residues in the CDR3. The CDR3 DNA reads TGTGCCAGCAGTTACTCGGGGGGGCACGCCTATGGCTACACCTTC. Its protein is CASSYSGGHAYGYTF.

This chain links TRBV5-4 with TRBJ2-7; unclear D gene. The CDR3 loop spans 13 amino acids. The V end was cut by 7 bases, the J end by 3 bases, with 14 bases between. CDR1 and CDR2 from the germline V gene are SGHNT and YYREEE (reference sequence). The CDR3: CASSSEAFYEQYF. The CDR3 nucleotides read TGTGCCAGCTCTAGTGAGGCTTTCTACGAGCAGTACTTC.

In DNA, the CDR3 is TGTGCCAGCAGCGAAATACAGGGGAACTATGGCTACACCTTC. It is translated as CASSEIQGNYGYTF. The V gene is TRBV7-2, the J gene TRBJ1-2, with TRBD1 matching 7 bases. With 5 bases clipped from V and 2 bases from J, the junction kept 5 bases outside the gene matches. The CDR3 spans 14 residues. CDR1 and CDR2 (germline): SGHTA, FQGNSA.

This clone was counted between two and nine times. The chain recombines TRBV27 with TRBJ1-5, with D tentatively TRBD1 (6 bases). CDR1 and CDR2 from the germline V gene are MNHEY and SMNVEV (reference sequence). There are 15 residues in the CDR3. With 8 bases removed from V and 6 bases from J, the gap between germline ends came to 20 bases. In DNA, the CDR3 is TGTGCCAGCGGGAGTATTCGGGGGGCGGGTCAGCCCCAGCATTTT. Residues: CASGSIRGAGQPQHF.

This rearrangement joins TRBV4-1 to TRBJ2-7; 8 bases fit TRBD1. Germline-derived CDR1 and CDR2 are MGHRA and YSYEKL. V lost 1 base and J lost 1; bases outside the gene matches: 9. CDR3 length: 17 amino acids. The CDR3 sequence is CASSQAQTGVGSYEQYF. The CDR3 coding sequence is TGCGCCAGCAGCCAAGCCCAGACAGGGGTGGGGTCCTACGAGCAGTACTTC.

This clone is a singleton in its sample. V gene TRBV28 combines with J gene TRBJ2-7, with 8 bases matching TRBD2. After removal of 5 bases from V and 2 bases from J, the junction contained 2 bases not matched to a gene. From germline, CDR1 is MDHEN and CDR2 SYDVKM. This CDR3 comprises 13 residues. Here the CDR3 DNA reads TGTGCCAGCAGTGTAGCGGGGCCCTACGAGCAGTACTTC. Translating gives CASSVAGPYEQYF.

This chain joins TRBV19 and TRBJ2-1, with 13 bases matching TRBD2. Per germline, CDR1 LNHDA and CDR2 SQIVND (reference sequence). The CDR3 spans 17 residues. V was pared by 4 bases and J by 9 bases, with 12 bases of the junction left unmatched. Written as DNA, the CDR3 is TGTGCCAGTAGTAGAAGGACTAGCGGGAGTATATCCGGTGAGCAGTTCTTC. This sequence encodes CASSRRTSGSISGEQFF.

J is TRBJ2-3 and V is TRBV7-2; D uncertain. Germline V gene data show CDR1 as SGHTA and CDR2 as FQGNSA. The V gene lost 2 bases and the J gene lost 0 bases, with 9 bases spanning the gap. This CDR3 has 15 amino acids. Here the CDR3 reads CASSLNRASTDTQYF. The CDR3 DNA sequence: TGTGCCAGCAGCTTAAACCGCGCTAGCACAGATACGCAGTATTTT.